This T cell receptor beta chain was obtained from a study of neurological immune-mediated disorders. Study-wide results and limits: CDR3 amino acid sequences found in expanded clones were never shared across subjects, suggesting private repertoires in all groups.

This clonotype was seen at least ten times. Its specificity is unknown. TCRdb analysed the 5' RACE reads with MiXCR anew, one entry per CDR3 protein. Of about 53,000 distinct CDR3 sequences listed, roughly 8.4% are singletons. This sample's time point: longitudinal time-point 3. It was blood bank volunteers in Maryland, USA who made up the healthy controls. Unsorted libraries were generated from 2 million PBMCs. These cells had been stored in RNAlater at -80 C. With 1 base removed from V and 5 bases from J, the gap between germline ends came to 17 bases. The CDR3 loop spans 17 amino acids. CDR1 and CDR2 from the germline V gene are LGHNA and YSLEER.

The sequencing sample was made of PBMCs. This TCR was recovered from a woman between 40 and 55 years old in good health. This rearrangement joins TRBV4-3 to TRBJ1-4; maybe TRBD1 (5 bases). CDR3 sequence: CASSQGLYLPGNEKLFF. CDR3 sequence (DNA): TGCGCCAGCAGCCAAGGCCTTTACCTGCCAGGGAATGAAAAACTGTTTTTT.